The 19 T cell receptor beta chains in this list originate from one sample, sequenced in a study of blood T cell repertoires in COVID-19. The data were produced by immunoSEQ multiplex PCR, yet TCRdb's version contains in-frame clones alone and is incomplete. The sample contains about 73,000 clones, 65% to 85% of which appear only once. Sequencing was carried out using peripheral blood. All receptors derive from a man in his forties or fifties with active COVID-19.

The rearrangement uses TRBV30 and TRBJ1-3, with TRBD1 identical over 9 bases. Germline-derived CDR1 and CDR2 are GTSNPN and SVGIG (reference sequence). The CDR3 covers 15 residues. V was clipped by 0 bases and J by 3 bases; unmatched bases: 3. The CDR3 is CAWSVYRGRGNTIYF. CDR3 in DNA: TGTGCCTGGAGTGTATACAGGGGGCGTGGAAACACCATATATTTT.

V and J are TRBV30 and TRBJ2-3, with TRBD1 matching over 7 bases. Germline-derived CDR1 and CDR2 are GTSNPN and SVGIG (reference sequence). The V gene end was trimmed by 3 bases and the J gene end by 1 base; junction bases not matched to a gene: 4. The CDR3 loop spans 14 amino acids. This CDR3 is CAWRPGQRTDTQYF. The DNA of the CDR3 is TGTGCCTGGAGGCCGGGACAGCGCACAGATACGCAGTATTTT.

The chain uses TRBV7-9 and TRBJ2-5; D gene unclear. The CDR3 is 13 residues long. Per germline, CDR1 SEHNR and CDR2 FQNEAQ (reference sequence). The V end was cut by 1 base, the J end by 7 bases, with 10 bases between. CDR3 sequence reads: CASSLGAYGTQYF. In DNA form, the CDR3 reads TGTGCCAGCAGCTTAGGGGCTTACGGGACCCAGTACTTC.

In this sample, this clone turned up a few times. The J gene is TRBJ2-2, the V gene TRBV9, with TRBD2 matching over 8 bases. CDR1 is SGDLS and CDR2 is YYNGEE in the germline V gene. The CDR3 has 19 amino acids. V lost 3 bases and J lost 4; bases outside the gene matches: 17. In DNA, the CDR3 is TGTGCCAGCAGCGCCCCTCGATCCTCGGGGGGGACGAGCACCGGGGAGCTGTTTTTT. It encodes CASSAPRSSGGTSTGELFF.

CDR3 residues: CASSTGTGGARQYF. The CDR3 DNA reads TGCGCCAGCAGTACCGGGACAGGGGGCGCTAGGCAGTACTTC. The V and J genes are TRBV5-1 and TRBJ2-7; the match to TRBD1 covers 12 bases. Germline V gene sequence: CDR1 SGHRS, CDR2 YFSETQ. The CDR3 runs to 14 residues. V was clipped by 5 bases and J by 9 bases; unmatched bases: 9.

This chain uses TRBV2 with TRBJ2-5, with D possibly TRBD1 on 5 matching bases. Germline V gene data show CDR1 as SNHLY and CDR2 as FYNNEI. Trimming removed 8 bases at V and 5 bases at J, with 18 bases between. This CDR3 spans 14 amino acids. CDR3 residues: CASSEDTAGETQYF. As DNA, the CDR3 is TGTGCCAGCTCCGAGGACACGGCAGGGGAGACCCAGTACTTC.

This clone has a single count. V is TRBV5-4 and J is TRBJ2-5, with a weak D call TRBD2 (5 bases). The CDR3 loop spans 16 amino acids. V lost 1 base and J 3 bases, leaving 16 bases between the germline ends. The germline CDR1 and CDR2 sequences are SGHNT and YYREEE (reference sequence). CDR3 sequence: CASSLNRGLEEETQYF. Written as DNA, the CDR3 is TGTGCCAGCAGCTTGAACCGAGGGCTAGAGGAAGAGACCCAGTACTTC.

The rearrangement joins TRBV5-1 to TRBJ2-5; D gene uncertain. The CDR3 is 13 amino acids. The V gene's germline CDR1 is SGHRS and CDR2 YFSETQ. The germline V and J ends were trimmed by 7 bases and 0 bases, with 10 bases remaining between them. In DNA form, the CDR3 reads TGCGCCAGCTCCACTGAGTACCAAGAGACCCAGTACTTC. Translated: CASSTEYQETQYF.

This chain links TRBV29-1 with TRBJ2-1; tentative D call: TRBD2 (6 bases). The CDR3 is made up of 14 amino acids. Per the germline V gene, CDR1 is SQVTM and CDR2 is ANQGSEA. Trimming stripped 7 bases from V and 0 bases from J, with 13 bases between. CDR3 sequence: CSGTGTDSYNEQFF. The CDR3 DNA reads as TGCAGCGGAACCGGGACTGACTCCTACAATGAGCAGTTCTTC.

On this clone itself: At one end, the junction sequence differs from germline, possibly due to a read error. V gene TRBV24-1 combines with J gene TRBJ1-1; D call uncertain. The germline CDR1 and CDR2 sequences are KGHDR and SFDVKD. The CDR3 sequence is 11 residues long. The CDR3 protein is CATSDLEGWEF. DNA for the CDR3: TGTGCCACCAGTGATTTGGAGGGATGGGAGTTT.

J is TRBJ2-1 and V is TRBV11-2; 12 bases are shared with TRBD2. The V and J ends lost 6 bases and 3 bases, in that order; junction bases with no gene match: 6. The CDR3 spans 16 residues. From germline, CDR1 is SGHAT and CDR2 FQNNGV. The CDR3 sequence is CASSSLAGGIYNEQFF. CDR3 sequence (DNA): TGTGCCAGCAGTTCTCTAGCGGGGGGGATCTACAATGAGCAGTTCTTC.

This rearrangement joins TRBV5-1 to TRBJ1-5; no clear D. The CDR3 contains 14 residues. CDR1 and CDR2 from the germline V gene are SGHRS and YFSETQ. The V and J ends lost 0 bases and 4 bases respectively, with 8 bases between them. The CDR3 loop is CASSLEAGNQPQHF. The CDR3 DNA sequence: TGCGCCAGCAGCTTGGAGGCAGGAAATCAGCCCCAGCATTTT.

This chain joins TRBV5-6 and TRBJ1-1, with 7 bases fitting TRBD1. There are 16 residues in the CDR3. J lost 5 bases, V lost 0 bases, and 10 bases had no gene match. Germline V CDR1 and CDR2: SGHDT, YYEEEE. The CDR3 DNA follows: TGTGCCAGCAGCTTGGGACAGGGCTACGTGGGAACTGAAGCTTTCTTT. It specifies CASSLGQGYVGTEAFF.

V usage is TRBV3-1 (or the pseudogene TRBV3-2) and J usage is TRBJ1-1; 8 bases are a match to TRBD1. Germline V lookup: CDR1 LGHDT, CDR2 YNNKEL (reference sequence). The CDR3 covers 12 residues. V lost 7 bases, J lost 8 bases, and 6 bases stayed unmatched. The CDR3 DNA sequence: TGTGCCAGCACCTACGGGGACAGGGAAGCTTTCTTT. Its protein is CASTYGDREAFF.

The J gene is TRBJ2-7, the V gene TRBV5-1, with 8 nucleotides matching TRBD1. Germline trimming cut 4 bases from V and 2 bases from J; bases unmatched to any gene: 8. The CDR3 is made up of 15 amino acids. The germline V gene encodes CDR1 SGHRS and CDR2 YFSETQ. The CDR3 spells CASSATGTGPYEQYF. DNA of the CDR3: TGCGCCAGCAGCGCTACAGGGACAGGCCCCTACGAGCAGTACTTC.

The chain uses TRBV6-5 and TRBJ1-5, with a possible D match to TRBD1 (5 bases). V was trimmed by 2 bases and J by 7 bases, leaving 15 bases between them. Looked up from germline, CDR1 is MNHEY and CDR2 is SVGAGI. The CDR3 totals 15 residues. The CDR3 is CASSYAPGGSQPQHF. The CDR3, as DNA: TGTGCCAGCAGTTACGCTCCCGGGGGGTCACAGCCCCAGCATTTT.

The chain joins TRBV21-1 to TRBJ1-2; the table names TRBD1, a call not compared with the DNA. TRBV21-1 is reported as a pseudogene. The CDR3 has 15 amino acids. The CDR3 reads CASSPDREKVYGYTF. The CDR3 nucleotides are TGTGCCAGCAGCCCGGACAGGGAGAAGGTCTATGGCTACACCTTC.

The chain recombines TRBV7-9 with TRBJ1-1; tentative D call: TRBD1 (5 bases). In germline, CDR1 is SEHNR, CDR2 FQNEAQ (reference sequence). The CDR3 runs 15 residues. Trimming cost V 0 bases and J 1 base, with 9 bases left between them. The CDR3 sequence: CASSLATGRNTEAFF. DNA of the CDR3: TGTGCCAGCAGCTTAGCTACAGGCCGGAACACTGAAGCTTTCTTT. Filled out from reference TRBV7-9 and TRBJ1-1, the complete variable domain reads DTGVSQNPRHKITKRGQNVTFRCDPISEHNRLYWYRQTLGQGPEFLTYFQNEAQLEKSRLLSDRFSAERPKGSFSTLEIQRTEQGDSAMYLCASSLATGRNTEAFFGQGTRLTVV.

This clone was counted between two and nine times. DNA for the CDR3: TGTGCCAGTAGTACACGGGTTAGACAGGCACAAGAGACCCAGTACTTC. Protein product: CASSTRVRQAQETQYF. The gene calls are TRBV19 and TRBJ2-5, with D possibly TRBD1 on 6 matching bases. V dropped 4 bases and J dropped 2 bases, with 17 bases sitting between them. The CDR3 consists of 16 residues. The germline gives CDR1 LNHDA, CDR2 SQIVND (reference sequence).